This TCR beta chain was recorded in a study of response to subunit inactivated influenza vaccine. Unmatched junction bases numbered 9, after V lost 4 bases and J lost 4 bases. From germline, CDR1 is DFQATT and CDR2 SNEGSKA (reference sequence). The CDR3 has 14 residues. The study, taken as a whole, reports: T cells newly recruited by each seasonal influenza vaccination are few, the authors suggested.

This clonotype occurred a few times. Antigen: not known. TCRdb re-analysed the RT-PCR reads in MiXCR, keeping a single row per CDR3 protein. The sample holds about 570,000 distinct CDR3 sequences, 11% seen once. This same sample was also part of a study on T cells expressing NK-cell markers. That report notes: Scientists made TCR beta cDNA using 5'RACE template switching with UMIs. Only alpha-beta TCR T cells were sorted in several experiments, using an anti-gamma-delta TCR antibody. A handful of donors showed these clonotypes also leading the CD3+CD56-NKG2C+ fraction.

The V gene is TRBV20-1, the J gene TRBJ1-2, with 7 nucleotides matching TRBD1. Source: PBMCs from blood, taken on the day of vaccination. The sequence was collected from a man aged 45-65 years who received an inactivated influenza vaccine. CDR3 in amino acids: CSATKDRFIYGYTF. As DNA, the CDR3 is TGCAGTGCTACGAAGGACAGGTTCATCTATGGCTACACCTTC.